These 9 T cell receptor beta chains share one sample of origin, sequenced in a study of CD8+ T cells in alopecia areata. Isolated RNA was reverse transcribed into cDNA used as the sequencing template. Profiled with immunoSEQ multiplex PCR; TCRdb holds only in-frame clones, not every one. Of 150,000 to 200,000 clones in the sample, about 67% were seen once. The sequencing here drew on CD8+ T cells sorted from blood, taken at week 0. The receptor source for this set is a human donor with alopecia areata.

This CDR3 is CASSLTGGPGELFF. The CDR3 coding sequence is TGTGCCAGCAGCTTAACCGGAGGTCCGGGGGAGCTGTTTTTT. This chain joins TRBV7-3 and TRBJ2-2; D may be TRBD2 (5 bases). Germline V CDR1 and CDR2: SGHTA, FQGTGA. This CDR3 is built from 14 residues. V gave up 0 bases and J gave up 8 bases, with 10 bases separating them.

The table lists this clone with a few counts. J is TRBJ1-5 and V is TRBV2; a weak D match, TRBD1 (5 bases). CDR3 length: 14 amino acids. The V gene lost 6 bases and the J gene lost 2 bases, with 11 bases spanning the gap. From germline, CDR1 is SNHLY and CDR2 FYNNEI. In nucleotides, the CDR3 is TGTGCCAGCAGAGCGGGACGGGGCAATCAGCCCCAGCATTTT. Protein product: CASRAGRGNQPQHF.

The chain employs TRBV29-1 and TRBJ2-1; TRBD1 matches 8 bases. Trimming at V came to 7 bases and at J to 7 bases, leaving 9 bases not matched to a gene. The germline CDR1 and CDR2 sequences are SQVTM and ANQGSEA. The CDR3 covers 13 residues. In DNA, the CDR3 is TGCAGCGGTGCGGAGTACAGGGGGAATGAGCAGTTCTTC. Translation: CSGAEYRGNEQFF.

The V call is TRBV27, the J call TRBJ1-2, with D tentatively TRBD1 (5 bases). CDR3 length: 11 amino acids. Germline CDR1 is MNHEY and CDR2 is SMNVEV (reference sequence). Trimming shortened V by 8 bases and J by 7 bases, and 11 bases separated the two germline ends. This CDR3 is CASYGAFGYTF. The DNA of the CDR3 is TGTGCCAGCTACGGGGCTTTTGGCTACACCTTC.

This chain uses TRBV29-1 with TRBJ1-5; D is uncertain. V was shortened by 4 bases and J by 11 bases, with 12 bases between the two germline ends. Germline CDR1 is SQVTM and CDR2 is ANQGSEA. The CDR3 spans 11 residues. The CDR3 reads CSVVKTPAQHF. In DNA form, the CDR3 reads TGCAGCGTTGTTAAAACCCCTGCCCAGCATTTT.

This rearrangement joins TRBV2 to TRBJ2-2; 14 nucleotides align to TRBD2. CDR3 length equals 14 residues. CDR1 is SNHLY and CDR2 is FYNNEI in the germline V gene. The CDR3 protein is CALTSGGGTGELFF. DNA for the CDR3: TGTGCGCTGACTAGCGGGGGGGGCACCGGGGAGCTGTTTTTT.

This clone was detected a few times. This sequence joins TRBV15 and TRBJ2-3; a possible D gene is TRBD1 (6 bases). The CDR3 loop spans 17 amino acids. V shed 0 bases and J shed 0 bases, with 13 bases lying between them. Germline assignment: CDR1 LNHNV and CDR2 YYDKDF (reference sequence). In DNA form, the CDR3 reads TGTGCCACCAGCAGAGATGCAGGGGCCACTAGCACAGATACGCAGTATTTT. It codes for CATSRDAGATSTDTQYF.

The chain employs TRBV29-1 and TRBJ1-2; D may be TRBD1 (5 bases). CDR3 length equals 13 residues. Germline V gene sequence: CDR1 SQVTM, CDR2 ANQGSEA. V was trimmed by 7 bases and J by 6 bases, leaving 18 bases between them. The CDR3 loop reads CSATTGRGNGYTF. The CDR3 DNA follows: TGCAGCGCCACCACCGGGAGGGGTAATGGCTACACCTTC.

V usage is TRBV13 and J usage is TRBJ2-3, with 8 bases lining up with TRBD1. The V gene's germline CDR1 is PRHDT and CDR2 FYEKMQ (reference sequence). There are 17 residues in the CDR3. Trimming at V came to 5 bases and at J to 2 bases, leaving 12 bases not matched to a gene. This chain's CDR3 is CASSARGQLHPTDTQYF. CDR3 bases: TGTGCCAGCAGCGCCAGGGGGCAGCTCCACCCCACAGATACGCAGTATTTT.